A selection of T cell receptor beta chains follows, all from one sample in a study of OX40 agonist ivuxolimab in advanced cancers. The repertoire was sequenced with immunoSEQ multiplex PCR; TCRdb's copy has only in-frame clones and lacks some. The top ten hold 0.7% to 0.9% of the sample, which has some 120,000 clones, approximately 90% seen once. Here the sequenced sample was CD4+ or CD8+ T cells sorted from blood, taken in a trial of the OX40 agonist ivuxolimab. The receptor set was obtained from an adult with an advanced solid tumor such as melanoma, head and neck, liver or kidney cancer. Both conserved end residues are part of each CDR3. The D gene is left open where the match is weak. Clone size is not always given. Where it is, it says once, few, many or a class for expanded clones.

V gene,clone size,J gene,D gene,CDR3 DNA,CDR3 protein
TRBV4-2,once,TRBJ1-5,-,TGTGCCAGCGCTTCCATGGGAGACAATCAGCCCCAGCATTTT,CASASMGDNQPQHF
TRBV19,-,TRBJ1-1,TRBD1,TGTGCCAGTAGCATGGAGACAGGGGTATATACTGAAGCTTTCTTT,CASSMETGVYTEAFF
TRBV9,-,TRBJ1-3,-,TGTGCCAGCAGCCGACAGTCCCCTGAGGCTGGAAACACCATATATTTT,CASSRQSPEAGNTIYF
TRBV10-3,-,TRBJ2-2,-,TGTGCCATCAGAGCAGGGAGTACCGGGGAGCTGTTTTTT,CAIRAGSTGELFF
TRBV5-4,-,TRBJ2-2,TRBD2,TGTGCCAGCAGCCCGGGCGGACTAGCGGGAATAGGCGGGGAGCTGTTTTTT,CASSPGGLAGIGGELFF
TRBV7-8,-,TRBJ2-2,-,TGTGCCAGCAGCTACAGCAAAAACACCGGGGAGCTGTTTTTT,CASSYSKNTGELFF
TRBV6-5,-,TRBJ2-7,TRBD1,TGTGCCAGCAGCCCCGGGACAGGTAGCTCCTACGAGCAGTACTTC,CASSPGTGSSYEQYF
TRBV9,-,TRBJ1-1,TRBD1,TGTGCCAGCAGTACCGGGACAGGGTACACTGAAGCTTTCTTT,CASSTGTGYTEAFF
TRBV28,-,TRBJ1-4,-,TGTGCCAGCAGTCGGAACGGGGTGTCAACTAATGAAAAACTGTTTTTT,CASSRNGVSTNEKLFF
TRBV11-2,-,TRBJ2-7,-,TGTGCCAGCAGCTTAGTAGGTAGTATGGGGACCGCCTACGAGCAGTACTTC,CASSLVGSMGTAYEQYF
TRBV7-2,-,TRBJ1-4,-,TGTGCCAGCAGCTTCACAGGTGTGGAACTGTTTTTT,CASSFTGVELFF
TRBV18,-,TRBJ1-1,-,TGTGCCAGCTCATTATTAGGCGGGGCAGGGGCGATGAACACTGAAGCTTTCTTT,CASSLLGGAGAMNTEAFF
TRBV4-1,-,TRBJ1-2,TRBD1,TGCGCCAGCAGCCAGGACAGGGGATATGGCTACACCTTC,CASSQDRGYGYTF
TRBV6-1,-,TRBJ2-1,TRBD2,TGTGCCAGCAGTGAAGAATCTAGCGGGTTCTACAATGAGCAGTTCTTC,CASSEESSGFYNEQFF
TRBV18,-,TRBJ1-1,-,TGTGCCAGCTCACCAGCAGGGATGAACACTGAAGCTTTCTTT,CASSPAGMNTEAFF
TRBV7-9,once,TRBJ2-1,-,TGTGCCAGCAGCTTAGTTAGTAGCTCCTACAATGAGCAGTTCTTC,CASSLVSSSYNEQFF
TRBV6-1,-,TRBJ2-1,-,TGTGCCAGCAGTGCTTCGGATTGGAATGAGCAGTTCTTC,CASSASDWNEQFF